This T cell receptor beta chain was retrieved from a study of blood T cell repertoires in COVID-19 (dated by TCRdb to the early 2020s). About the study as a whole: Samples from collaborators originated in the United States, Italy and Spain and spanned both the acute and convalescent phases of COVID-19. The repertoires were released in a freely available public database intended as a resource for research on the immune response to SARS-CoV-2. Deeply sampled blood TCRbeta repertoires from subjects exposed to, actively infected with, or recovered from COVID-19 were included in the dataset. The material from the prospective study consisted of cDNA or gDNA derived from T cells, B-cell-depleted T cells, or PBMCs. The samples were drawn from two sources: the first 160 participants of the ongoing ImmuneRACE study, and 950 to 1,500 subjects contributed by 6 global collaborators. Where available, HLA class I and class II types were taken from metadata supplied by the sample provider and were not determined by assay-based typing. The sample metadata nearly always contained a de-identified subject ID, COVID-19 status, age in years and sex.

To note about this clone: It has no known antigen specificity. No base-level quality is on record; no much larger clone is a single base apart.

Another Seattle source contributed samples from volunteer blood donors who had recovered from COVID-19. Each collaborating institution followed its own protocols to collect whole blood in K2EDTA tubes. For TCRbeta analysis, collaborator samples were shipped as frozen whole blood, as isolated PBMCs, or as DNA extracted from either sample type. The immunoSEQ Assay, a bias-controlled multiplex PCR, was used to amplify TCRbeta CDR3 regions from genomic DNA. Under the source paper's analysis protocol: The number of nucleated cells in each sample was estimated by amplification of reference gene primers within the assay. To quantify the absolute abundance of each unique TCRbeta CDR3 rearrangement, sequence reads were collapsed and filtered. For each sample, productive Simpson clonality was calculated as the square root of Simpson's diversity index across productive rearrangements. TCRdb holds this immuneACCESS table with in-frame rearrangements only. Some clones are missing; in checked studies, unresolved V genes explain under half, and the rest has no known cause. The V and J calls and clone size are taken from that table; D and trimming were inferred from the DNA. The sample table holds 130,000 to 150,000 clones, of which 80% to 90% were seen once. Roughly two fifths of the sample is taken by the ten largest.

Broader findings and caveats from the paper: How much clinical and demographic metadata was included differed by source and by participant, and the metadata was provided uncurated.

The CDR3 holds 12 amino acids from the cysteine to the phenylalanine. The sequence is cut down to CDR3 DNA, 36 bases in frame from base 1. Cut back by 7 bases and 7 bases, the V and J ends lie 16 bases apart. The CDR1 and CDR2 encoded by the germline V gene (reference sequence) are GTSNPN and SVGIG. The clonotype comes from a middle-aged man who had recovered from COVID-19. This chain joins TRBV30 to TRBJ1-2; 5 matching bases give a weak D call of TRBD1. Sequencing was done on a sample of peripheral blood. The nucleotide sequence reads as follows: TGTGCCTCTTCCCTCAGGGCTGCTGGCTACACCTTC. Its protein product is CASSLRAAGYTF.